Below, 28 T cell receptor beta chains from the same sample are listed, as sequenced in a study of Tregs in tolerant kidney transplant recipients. Method: immunoSEQ multiplex PCR; TCRdb's copy keeps in-frame clones and lacks some. The data show about 14,000 clones, around four fifths seen once. The sample here was Tregs from blood, taken before the transplant. These receptors all come from a human donor who received a combined kidney and bone marrow transplant.

The CDR3 spells CASRAGTSVNLNNEQFF. CDR3 DNA sequence: TGCGCCAGCAGAGCCGGGACTAGCGTTAACTTAAACAATGAGCAGTTCTTC. The gene calls are TRBV5-1 and TRBJ2-1, with 10 positions matching TRBD2. With 5 bases clipped from V and 5 bases from J, the junction kept 13 bases outside the gene matches. The CDR3 consists of 17 residues. The germline V gene has CDR1 SGHRS and CDR2 YFSETQ.

The J gene is TRBJ2-7, the V gene TRBV5-6; 9 nucleotides agree with TRBD2. The V and J ends lost 0 bases and 0 bases, in that order; junction bases with no gene match: 7. This CDR3 spans 17 amino acids. The V gene's germline CDR1 is SGHDT and CDR2 YYEEEE. The CDR3 loop is CASSLELAGRTSYEQYF. The DNA of the CDR3 is TGTGCCAGCAGCTTGGAGCTAGCGGGGAGAACCTCCTACGAGCAGTACTTC.

The chain combines TRBV28 with TRBJ1-2, with a weak D call TRBD1 (5 bases). The germline V and J ends were trimmed by 5 bases and 5 bases, with 15 bases remaining between them. Per germline, CDR1 MDHEN and CDR2 SYDVKM. This CDR3 is built from 14 residues. The CDR3 reads CASSPQGGAYGYTF. The DNA for the CDR3 is TGTGCCAGCAGTCCCCAGGGTGGAGCTTATGGCTACACCTTC.

V usage is TRBV7-2 and J usage is TRBJ1-1, with D possibly being TRBD1 (5 bases). This CDR3 region has 16 residues. Per germline, CDR1 SGHTA and CDR2 FQGNSA. V dropped 3 bases and J dropped 4 bases, with 18 bases sitting between them. This CDR3 is CASSFRASPHSTEAFF. The CDR3 nucleotides are TGTGCCAGCAGCTTCAGGGCCTCGCCACATTCCACTGAAGCTTTCTTT. The whole variable domain, filled in from reference TRBV7-2 and TRBJ1-1, reads GAGVSQSPSNKVTEKGKDVELRCDPISGHTALYWYRQSLGQGLEFLIYFQGNSAPDKSGLPSDRFSAERTGGSVSTLTIQRTQQEDSAVYLCASSFRASPHSTEAFFGQGTRLTVV.

The rearrangement joins TRBV27 to TRBJ2-7; tentatively, D is TRBD2 (7 bases). The CDR3 totals 13 residues. Germline V gives CDR1 MNHEY, CDR2 SMNVEV (reference sequence). The ends were cut back, 4 bases at V and 6 bases at J, with 13 bases in the middle. The CDR3 sequence: CASSYRERGEQYF. The CDR3 coding sequence is TGTGCCAGCAGTTACAGGGAGCGGGGCGAGCAGTACTTC.

This chain uses TRBV7-8 with TRBJ2-7, with D unclear. The CDR3 is made up of 14 amino acids. V was cut by 7 bases and J by 0 bases, with 13 bases left in between. Germline CDR1 is SGHVS and CDR2 is FQNEAQ. CDR3 coding DNA: TGTGCCAGCACCCTGAGCGCCCTCTCCTACGAGCAGTACTTC. It codes for CASTLSALSYEQYF.

The rearrangement uses TRBV10-3 and TRBJ1-6, with D possibly being TRBD1 (6 bases). In germline, CDR1 is ENHRY, CDR2 SYGVKD. V was clipped by 6 bases and J by 7 bases, with 19 bases between them. This CDR3 is 16 amino acids long. Here the CDR3 reads CAISASGGAGNSPLHF. CDR3 coding DNA: TGTGCCATCAGCGCTTCGGGGGGCGCGGGAAATTCACCCCTCCACTTT.

The J gene is TRBJ2-1, the V gene TRBV27; maybe TRBD2 (6 bases). The CDR3 extends over 17 amino acids. From germline, CDR1 is MNHEY and CDR2 SMNVEV (reference sequence). Deletions cut 3 bases from V and 0 bases from J, with 15 bases between. CDR3 residues: CASSFSGASVSYNEQFF. CDR3 sequence (DNA): TGTGCCAGCAGTTTCTCTGGGGCTAGCGTCTCCTACAATGAGCAGTTCTTC.

The chain employs TRBV11-2 and TRBJ2-1; D may be TRBD2 (6 bases). V was clipped by 5 bases and J by 3 bases, with 14 bases between them. CDR3 length: 15 amino acids. The germline CDR1 and CDR2 sequences are SGHAT and FQNNGV. The CDR3 bases are TGTGCCAGCAGCCAGACGGGGGACTTCTACAATGAGCAGTTCTTC. It is translated as CASSQTGDFYNEQFF.

This chain links TRBV5-4 with TRBJ2-5; 9 nucleotides align to TRBD2. CDR1 SGHNT and CDR2 YYREEE come from the germline V gene (reference sequence). Losses at the gene ends were 1 base for V and 5 bases for J; bases not matched to a gene: 6. The CDR3 spans 15 residues. The CDR3 here is CASSLTAGGWETQYF. CDR3 nucleotides: TGTGCCAGCAGCTTGACCGCGGGGGGGTGGGAGACCCAGTACTTC.

This clone occurred once. This chain links TRBV12-5 with TRBJ1-2; weak D call: TRBD1 (5 bases). Trimming took 5 bases from V and 3 from J, leaving 10 bases between them. The CDR3 has 13 amino acids. Germline CDR1 reads LGHNT; CDR2 reads FRNRAP. In DNA, the CDR3 is TGTGCTAGTGGTCCAGGGCCTTACTATGGCTACACCTTC. Amino acids: CASGPGPYYGYTF.

The V and J genes are TRBV6-5 and TRBJ1-3, with a possible D match to TRBD1 (5 bases). The CDR3 consists of 15 residues. V lost 0 bases and J lost 4, with 10 bases in between. Germline CDR1 MNHEY, CDR2 SVGAGI. CDR3 sequence (DNA): TGTGCCAGCAGTTACTCGGAGGGGCTAGGAAACACCATATATTTT. It encodes CASSYSEGLGNTIYF.

Notes on this clone: The junction does not match germline at one end; this may be a read error. The rearrangement joins TRBV2 to TRBJ1-5; the D gene is possibly TRBD1 (5 bases). In germline, CDR1 is SNHLY, CDR2 FYNNEI. The CDR3 runs to 13 residues. CDR3 sequence: CASSDEIRPGLDF. The CDR3 bases are TGTGCCAGCAGTGACGAGATACGGCCAGGGTTGGATTTT.

The chain carries TRBV27 and TRBJ1-2, with 9 bases matching TRBD1. V trimming: 5 bases; J trimming: 4 bases; junction bases outside the gene matches: 2. The CDR3 contains 13 residues. Germline V gene data show CDR1 as MNHEY and CDR2 as SMNVEV (reference sequence). CDR3 region: CASSPDRGYGYTF. The DNA for the CDR3 is TGTGCCAGCAGTCCGGACAGGGGCTATGGCTACACCTTC.

V usage is TRBV19 and J usage is TRBJ2-2; 7 bases map to TRBD1. Germline CDR1 is LNHDA and CDR2 is SQIVND (reference sequence). The CDR3 has 15 amino acids. The V gene end was trimmed by 8 bases and the J gene end by 3 bases; junction bases not matched to a gene: 9. The CDR3: CASRLPGQYTGELFF. The CDR3 DNA is TGTGCCAGTCGCCTGCCGGGACAGTACACCGGGGAGCTGTTTTTT.

V gene TRBV7-2 combines with J gene TRBJ2-1; 9 bases align to TRBD2. The junction had 3 bases not matched to a gene; V was cut back by 0 bases and J by 12 bases. The CDR3 runs 13 residues. Germline CDR1 and CDR2: SGHTA and FQGNSA. CDR3 bases: TGTGCCAGCAGCTTAGCAGCGGGAGGCTGGCAGTTCTTC. Translated: CASSLAAGGWQFF.

The CDR3 loop is CAISESSGGTYNEQFF. In DNA form, the CDR3 reads TGTGCCATCAGTGAGTCGAGCGGGGGGACTTACAATGAGCAGTTCTTC. The rearrangement joins TRBV10-3 to TRBJ2-1, with 9 bases matching TRBD2. V lost 0 bases, J lost 4 bases, and 4 bases stayed unmatched. CDR3 length: 16 amino acids. CDR1 is ENHRY, CDR2 SYGVKD, per germline.

This sequence joins TRBV4-2 and TRBJ1-4; D call uncertain. The CDR3 totals 15 residues. Germline CDR1 reads LGHNA; CDR2 reads YNFKEQ. Trimming removed 1 base from V and 6 bases from J, with 12 bases in between. The CDR3 loop reads CASSQVESTDEKLFF. CDR3 nucleotides: TGTGCCAGCAGCCAAGTTGAGAGTACTGATGAAAAACTGTTTTTT.

This clone was detected once. The J gene is TRBJ1-4, the V gene TRBV7-9; possibly TRBD1 for D (5 bases). Trimming left V 2 bases short and J 7 bases short, with 14 bases between. This CDR3 has 15 residues. The germline gives CDR1 SEHNR, CDR2 FQNEAQ (reference sequence). CDR3 protein: CASSLSGGKSEKLFF. The CDR3 nucleotides are TGTGCCAGCAGCTTATCTGGGGGGAAGAGTGAAAAACTGTTTTTT.

This rearrangement joins TRBV4-1 to TRBJ1-6; D ambiguous. This CDR3 is built from 12 residues. V lost 2 bases and J lost 14, with 10 bases in between. Germline V CDR1 and CDR2: MGHRA, YSYEKL. This CDR3 is CASSQPPSALHF. The DNA for the CDR3 is TGCGCCAGCAGCCAACCACCGTCGGCCCTCCACTTT.

The rearrangement uses TRBV7-8 and TRBJ1-2; 8 nucleotides match TRBD1. V lost 0 bases and J lost 7; bases outside the gene matches: 7. Germline values: CDR1 SGHVS, CDR2 FQNEAQ. The CDR3 is made up of 15 amino acids. The CDR3 is CASSLALGQGGGYTF. The CDR3 DNA sequence: TGTGCCAGCAGCTTAGCGCTAGGACAGGGCGGTGGCTACACCTTC. Filled out from reference TRBV7-8 and TRBJ1-2, the complete variable domain reads GAGVSQSPRYKVAKRGQDVALRCDPISGHVSLFWYQQALGQGPEFLTYFQNEAQLDKSGLPSDRFFAERPEGSVSTLKIQRTQQEDSAVYLCASSLALGQGGGYTFGSGTRLTVV.

The chain links TRBV15 to TRBJ1-1; D is perhaps TRBD1 (5 bases). The ends were cut back, 0 bases at V and 6 bases at J, with 17 bases in the middle. This CDR3 region has 16 residues. The germline V gene has CDR1 LNHNV and CDR2 YYDKDF (reference sequence). CDR3 amino acids: CATSRDRRGLGAEAFF. As DNA, the CDR3 is TGTGCCACCAGCAGAGATCGAAGGGGTCTTGGCGCTGAAGCTTTCTTT.

In nucleotides, the CDR3 is TGTGCCAGCAGCCCCCTTCCCGGGGAGTTCACTGGCTACACCTTC. Translated, it gives CASSPLPGEFTGYTF. The V call is TRBV11-2, the J call TRBJ1-2, with D unresolved. V was shortened by 5 bases and J by 7 bases, with 20 bases between the two germline ends. Looked up from germline, CDR1 is SGHAT and CDR2 is FQNNGV. This CDR3 contains 15 residues. Full variable domain (outside the CDR3, taken from reference TRBV11-2 and TRBJ1-2): EAGVAQSPRYKIIEKRQSVAFWCNPISGHATLYWYQQILGQGPKLLIQFQNNGVVDDSQLPKDRFSAERLKGVDSTLKIQPAKLEDSAVYLCASSPLPGEFTGYTFGSGTRLTVV.

The chain is built from TRBV6-1 and TRBJ1-2; the match to TRBD1 covers 7 bases. Germline assignment: CDR1 MNHNS and CDR2 SASEGT. The CDR3 is 13 residues long. With V trimmed by 2 bases and J by 8 bases, 5 bases remained unmatched. The CDR3 DNA sequence: TGTGCCAGCAGTGAATACCAGGGGGAGGGCTACACCTTC. Its protein is CASSEYQGEGYTF.

The chain carries TRBV7-8 and TRBJ1-5; unclear D gene. CDR1 SGHVS and CDR2 FQNEAQ come from the germline V gene. V was cut by 5 bases and J by 6 bases, with 20 bases left in between. This CDR3 region has 16 residues. In DNA form, the CDR3 reads TGTGCCAGCAGCCTAGGGAGCTTGGCCGTCGGTCAGCCCCAGCATTTT. Amino acids: CASSLGSLAVGQPQHF.

The chain employs TRBV18 and TRBJ2-1, with 7 bases aligning to TRBD1. Looked up from germline, CDR1 is KGHSH and CDR2 is LQKENI. The CDR3 consists of 11 residues. V shed 5 bases, J shed 15 bases, and the junction held 7 bases outside the gene matches. The CDR3 here is CASSAGTAGFF. CDR3 nucleotides: TGTGCCAGCTCAGCTGGGACAGCAGGGTTCTTC.

This chain links TRBV19 with TRBJ1-5, with 7 nucleotides matching TRBD1. Germline assignment: CDR1 LNHDA and CDR2 SQIVND (reference sequence). V was pared by 5 bases and J by 1 base, with 5 bases of the junction left unmatched. CDR3 size: 15 residues. The CDR3 protein is CASSRTGTSNQPQHF. The CDR3 region has the DNA TGTGCCAGTAGTCGGACAGGCACAAGCAATCAGCCCCAGCATTTT.

The chain links TRBV30 to TRBJ2-7; a possible D gene is TRBD2 (6 bases). The V and J ends lost 0 bases and 4 bases respectively, with 10 bases between them. The CDR3 extends over 13 amino acids. Germline V lookup: CDR1 GTSNPN, CDR2 SVGIG (reference sequence). The CDR3 coding sequence is TGTGCCTGGAGTGTAGGTGGAGGGTACGAGCAGTACTTC. Translation gives CAWSVGGGYEQYF.